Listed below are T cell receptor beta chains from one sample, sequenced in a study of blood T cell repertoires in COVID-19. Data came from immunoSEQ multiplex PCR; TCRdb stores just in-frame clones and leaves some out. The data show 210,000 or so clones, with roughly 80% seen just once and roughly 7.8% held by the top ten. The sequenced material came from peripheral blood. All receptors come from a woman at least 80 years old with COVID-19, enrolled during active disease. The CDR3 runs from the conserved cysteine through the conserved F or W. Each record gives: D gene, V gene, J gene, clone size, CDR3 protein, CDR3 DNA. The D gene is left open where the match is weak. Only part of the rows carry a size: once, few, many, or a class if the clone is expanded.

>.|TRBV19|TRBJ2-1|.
CASKQDAYNEQFF
TGTGCCTCCAAACAGGACGCTTACAATGAGCAGTTCTTC
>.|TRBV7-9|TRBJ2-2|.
CASSYQSTGELFF
TGTGCCAGCAGCTACCAGTCCACCGGGGAGCTGTTTTTT
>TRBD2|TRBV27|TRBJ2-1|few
CASSKPAGVQLF
TGTGCCAGCAGTAAACCAGCGGGAGTGCAACTCTTC
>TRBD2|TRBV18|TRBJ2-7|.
CASSAGTSAYEQYF
TGTGCCAGCTCAGCCGGGACTAGCGCCTACGAGCAGTACTTC
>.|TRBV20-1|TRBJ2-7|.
CSASGRNLYEQYF
TGCAGTGCTAGTGGGAGAAATCTCTACGAGCAGTACTTC
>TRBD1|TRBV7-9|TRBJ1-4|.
CASSLGMTGQGNEKLFF
TGTGCCAGCAGCTTAGGGATGACGGGACAGGGTAATGAAAAACTGTTTTTT
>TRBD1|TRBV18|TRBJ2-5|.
CASSHRDSQETQYF
TGTGCCAGCTCACACCGGGACAGCCAAGAGACCCAGTACTTC
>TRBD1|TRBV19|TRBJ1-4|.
CASSITRQGITGELFF
TGTGCCAGTAGTATAACCCGACAGGGTATCACCGGGGAACTGTTTTTT
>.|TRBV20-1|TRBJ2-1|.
CSATGVNEQFF
TGCAGTGCGACGGGGGTCAATGAGCAGTTCTTC
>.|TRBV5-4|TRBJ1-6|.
CASSWTADNSPLHF
TGTGCCAGCAGTTGGACAGCCGATAATTCACCCCTCCACTTT
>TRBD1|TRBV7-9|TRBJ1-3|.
CASRQGEGNTIYF
TGTGCCAGCCGACAGGGCGAAGGAAACACCATATATTTT
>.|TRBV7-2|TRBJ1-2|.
CASSLDRSNYGYTF
TGTGCCAGCAGCTTAGACAGATCTAACTATGGCTACACCTTC
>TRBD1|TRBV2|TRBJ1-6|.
CASSAIQGLNSPLHF
TGTGCCAGCAGTGCTATACAGGGGCTTAATTCACCCCTCCACTTT
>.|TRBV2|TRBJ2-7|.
CASTLGVEQYF
TGTGCCAGCACCCTCGGTGTCGAGCAGTACTTC
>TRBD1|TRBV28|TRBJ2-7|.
CASSFRDRVSYEQYF
TGTGCCAGCAGTTTCCGGGACAGGGTGTCCTACGAGCAGTACTTC
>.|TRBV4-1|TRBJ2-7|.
CASSQVGSSYEQYF
TGCGCCAGCAGCCAAGTTGGCAGCTCCTACGAGCAGTACTTC
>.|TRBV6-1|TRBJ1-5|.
CASSEAAGAVGYQPQHF
TGTGCCAGCAGTGAAGCTGCGGGGGCAGTGGGTTATCAGCCCCAGCATTTT
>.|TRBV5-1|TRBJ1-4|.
CASSSDSLDEKLFF
TGCGCCAGCAGCTCCGACAGCCTGGACGAAAAACTGTTTTTT
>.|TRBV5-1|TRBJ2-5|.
CASSLASGQLQGETQYF
TGCGCCAGCAGCTTGGCCTCGGGACAACTTCAAGGAGAGACCCAGTACTTC
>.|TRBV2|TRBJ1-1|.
CASSYRVGVRDTEAFF
TGTGCCAGCAGCTACAGAGTAGGAGTGCGGGACACTGAAGCTTTCTTT